The 23 T cell receptor beta chains in this list originate from one sample, sequenced in a study of early T cells in non-severe SARS-CoV-2 infection (dated by TCRdb to about 2021). The library was made by 5' RACE. The listed sequencing device is NextSeq 500. TCRdb reworked the public reads: Q25 trimming with fastp, MiXCR clone assembly, productive beta chains retained. When rows share a CDR3 protein, they turn into one entry using the most common DNA and genes. This sample gives roughly 72,000 distinct CDR3 sequences in total; roughly 13% of them show up just once. The ten largest clones represent 0.95% to 1.3% of the sample. The sample comprised whole blood. The source of these receptors is an adult who was a healthcare worker with PCR-confirmed SARS-CoV-2 infection or an uninfected control (not recorded which).

This clonotype was picked up many times. V is TRBV7-2 and J is TRBJ2-5, with TRBD1 identical over 7 bases. The junction had 8 bases not matched to a gene; V was cut back by 4 bases and J by 6 bases. The germline V gene encodes CDR1 SGHTA and CDR2 FQGNSA. The CDR3 is made up of 14 amino acids. The CDR3 is CASSSDRWEKTQYF. The CDR3 region has the DNA TGTGCCAGCAGCTCGGACAGGTGGGAGAAGACCCAGTACTTC.

The table lists this clonotype with a few counts. This chain uses TRBV5-1 with TRBJ2-5, with TRBD2 matching 7 bases. The ends lost 3 bases at V and 2 bases at J; junction bases unmatched: 7. This CDR3 contains 15 residues. Germline CDR1 reads SGHRS; CDR2 reads YFSETQ. CDR3 bases: TGCGCCAGCAGCTCCTGGGGCGGGAGACAAGAGACCCAGTACTTC. Its protein product is CASSSWGGRQETQYF. Combining the CDR3 with reference TRBV5-1 and TRBJ2-5 gives the whole variable domain KAGVTQTPRYLIKTRGQQVTLSCSPISGHRSVSWYQQTPGQGLQFLFEYFSETQRNKGNFPGRFSGRQFSNSRSEMNVSTLELGDSALYLCASSSWGGRQETQYFGPGTRLLVL.

The rearrangement links TRBV7-6 to TRBJ2-7, with a possible D match to TRBD2 (6 bases). Trimming shortened V by 5 bases and J by 5 bases, and 16 bases separated the two germline ends. This CDR3 has 14 residues. Germline CDR1 is SGHVS and CDR2 is FNYEAQ. CDR3 nucleotides: TGTGCCAGCAGCCAGGGCACTTCGGGGGACGAGCAGTACTTC. As protein: CASSQGTSGDEQYF. The complete variable domain, with remaining parts taken from reference TRBV7-6 and TRBJ2-7, reads GAGVSQSPRYKVTKRGQDVALRCDPISGHVSLYWYRQALGQGPEFLTYFNYEAQQDKSGLPNDRFSAERPEGSISTLTIQRTEQRDSAMYRCASSQGTSGDEQYFGPGTRLTVT.

The rearrangement uses TRBV6-6 and TRBJ1-1, with D unresolved. Germline lookup yields CDR1 MNHNY and CDR2 SVGAGI (reference sequence). V was cut by 6 bases and J by 2 bases, with 10 bases left in between. CDR3 size: 13 residues. The CDR3 region has the DNA TGTGCCAGCAGCAGCGGAATCAACACTGAAGCTTTCTTT. Its protein product is CASSSGINTEAFF.

The chain is built from TRBV20-1 and TRBJ2-1; D is undetermined. CDR1 and CDR2 (germline): DFQATT, SNEGSKA (reference sequence). V gave up 2 bases and J gave up 0 bases, with 14 bases separating them. This CDR3 spans 16 amino acids. CDR3 loop: CSARKRTASSYNEQFF. CDR3 nucleotide sequence: TGCAGTGCTAGAAAAAGGACGGCGAGCTCCTACAATGAGCAGTTCTTC.

In its sample, this clonotype was seen once. The chain combines TRBV2 with TRBJ2-6, with a tentative D call TRBD1 (5 bases). V shed 3 bases and J shed 2 bases, with 8 bases lying between them. Germline V lookup: CDR1 SNHLY, CDR2 FYNNEI. CDR3 length: 15 residues. The CDR3 sequence is CASSDVGPGANVLTF. The CDR3 coding sequence is TGTGCCAGCAGTGATGTGGGGCCTGGGGCCAACGTCCTGACTTTC.

This clonotype showed up many times. The chain is built from TRBV14 and TRBJ2-3; a weak D match, TRBD2 (5 bases). The germline V and J ends were trimmed by 4 bases and 3 bases, with 17 bases remaining between them. In germline, CDR1 is SGHDN, CDR2 FVKESK. The length of the CDR3 is 16 residues. The CDR3 coding sequence is TGTGCCAGCAGCCCCTGGAGGAGTGGATCGACAGATACGCAGTATTTT. Its protein product is CASSPWRSGSTDTQYF. Variable domain in full (rest from reference TRBV14 and TRBJ2-3): EAGVTQFPSHSVIEKGQTVTLRCDPISGHDNLYWYRRVMGKEIKFLLHFVKESKQDESGMPNNRFLAERTGGTYSTLKVQPAELEDSGVYFCASSPWRSGSTDTQYFGPGTRLTVL.

Only a few counts were recorded for this clonotype. The CDR3 reads CASSSRGANTEAFF. The CDR3, as DNA: TGTGCCAGCAGTTCCCGCGGGGCGAACACTGAAGCTTTCTTT. The chain has TRBV6-6 and TRBJ1-1; D is possibly TRBD1 (5 bases). Trimming took off 4 bases at V and 1 base at J, with 10 bases between the two ends. CDR3 length equals 14 residues. Germline V lookup: CDR1 MNHNY, CDR2 SVGAGI (reference sequence).

In DNA, the CDR3 is TGTGCCAGCAGCTTCGGCGGACTTTCCTACGAGCAGTACTTC. Residues: CASSFGGLSYEQYF. V and J are TRBV5-6 and TRBJ2-7; TRBD2 is a possible D gene (5 bases). Germline V gives CDR1 SGHDT, CDR2 YYEEEE. The CDR3 is 14 residues long. V was shortened by 2 bases and J by 1 base, with 10 bases between the two germline ends. Looking up the rest from reference TRBV5-6 and TRBJ2-7 gives the full variable domain: DAGVTQSPTHLIKTRGQQVTLRCSPKSGHDTVSWYQQALGQGPQFIFQYYEEEERQRGNFPDRFSGHQFPNYSSELNVNALLLGDSALYLCASSFGGLSYEQYFGPGTRLTVT.

This sequence joins TRBV5-1 and TRBJ2-3; 10 nucleotides align to TRBD2. With V trimmed by 0 bases and J by 1 base, 8 bases remained unmatched. CDR3 length: 18 residues. The germline CDR1 and CDR2 sequences are SGHRS and YFSETQ. CDR3 DNA: TGCGCCAGCAGCTTGGAAGCGGGAGGGCCGGACGGCACAGATACGCAGTATTTT. Protein: CASSLEAGGPDGTDTQYF.

The genes are TRBV7-2 and TRBJ2-1, with 14 nucleotides matching TRBD2. This CDR3 is 17 amino acids long. Losses at the gene ends were 2 bases for V and 4 bases for J; bases not matched to a gene: 4. Germline V gene lookup returns CDR1 SGHTA and CDR2 FQGNSA. The CDR3 coding sequence is TGTGCCAGCAGCTTAAGACTAGCGGGAGGGTCATACAATGAGCAGTTCTTC. It specifies CASSLRLAGGSYNEQFF.

As for this clonotype: This may come from a read error, since a much larger clone is one base off. The chain has TRBV29-1 and TRBJ2-5; the D is unclear. The germline CDR1 and CDR2 sequences are SQVTM and ANQGSEA. This CDR3 has 12 amino acids. Trimming pared 5 bases from V and 5 bases from J, leaving 12 bases between. The CDR3 is CSVQVASETQYF. The CDR3 DNA reads TGCAGCGTTCAGGTGGCATCGGAGACCCAGTACTTC.

This clonotype was detected ten times or more. This chain joins TRBV6-1 and TRBJ2-5; TRBD2 matches 10 bases. Germline-derived CDR1 and CDR2 are MNHNS and SASEGT. This CDR3 region has 13 residues. After removal of 4 bases from V and 5 bases from J, the junction contained 1 base not matched to a gene. CDR3 sequence: CASSVSGRETQYF. For the CDR3, the DNA is TGTGCCAGCAGTGTTAGCGGGAGGGAGACCCAGTACTTC.

In its sample, this clonotype was seen many times. The chain employs TRBV7-2 and TRBJ1-5; 8 bases fit TRBD1. This CDR3 is built from 17 residues. Looked up from germline, CDR1 is SGHTA and CDR2 is FQGNSA. J lost 3 bases, V lost 3 bases, and 10 bases had no gene match. The DNA for the CDR3 is TGTGCCAGCAGCTTCCAAGGACAGGGTGGTTTCAATCAGCCCCAGCATTTT. Translating it yields CASSFQGQGGFNQPQHF.

This clonotype was counted many times. The CDR3 region is CASRSAPGPTYEQYF. CDR3 sequence (DNA): TGCGCCAGCAGATCCGCCCCAGGACCTACCTACGAGCAGTACTTC. The J gene is TRBJ2-7, the V gene TRBV5-1, with unresolved D. The V gene lost 5 bases and the J gene lost 2 bases, with 17 bases spanning the gap. From germline, CDR1 is SGHRS and CDR2 YFSETQ. The CDR3 consists of 15 residues.

This clonotype was seen once. J is TRBJ2-3 and V is TRBV5-6; D possibly matches TRBD1 or TRBD2 (5 bases each). This CDR3 region has 16 residues. V dropped 4 bases and J dropped 2 bases, with 17 bases sitting between them. CDR1 SGHDT and CDR2 YYEEEE come from the germline V gene. The DNA for the CDR3 is TGTGCCAGCAGCCCCGGGACGACTTTTGACACAGATACGCAGTATTTT. Translated, it gives CASSPGTTFDTDTQYF.

This clonotype was counted between two and nine times. V usage is TRBV7-9 and J usage is TRBJ1-3, with D perhaps matching TRBD1 (5 bases). The germline V gene has CDR1 SEHNR and CDR2 FQNEAQ (reference sequence). The CDR3 length is 14 residues. V lost 6 bases and J lost 1, with 10 bases in between. The CDR3 DNA sequence: TGTGCCAGCAGACCCAGGGAGTCTGGAAACACCATATATTTT. It codes for CASRPRESGNTIYF.

In its sample, this clonotype was seen many times. The CDR3 region is CASSRGQTNTEAFF. As DNA, the CDR3 is TGTGCCAGCAGCAGAGGACAGACTAACACTGAAGCTTTCTTT. This chain joins TRBV12-3 or TRBV12-4 and TRBJ1-1; perhaps TRBD1 as D (6 bases). The V end was cut by 6 bases, the J end by 2 bases, with 13 bases between. The CDR3 extends over 14 amino acids.

The rearrangement links TRBV7-9 to TRBJ1-1, with a tentative D call TRBD1 (6 bases). Deletions cut 7 bases from V and 4 bases from J, with 25 bases between. The CDR3 consists of 17 residues. CDR1 is SEHNR and CDR2 is FQNEAQ in the germline V gene (reference sequence). The CDR3 loop is CASNPGPTSKQGTEAFF. CDR3 DNA sequence: TGTGCCAGCAACCCCGGCCCAACGTCCAAACAGGGCACTGAAGCTTTCTTT.

The chain joins TRBV12-3 or TRBV12-4 to TRBJ2-1; D is unresolved. V was pared by 5 bases and J by 5 bases, with 10 bases between. The CDR3 totals 13 residues. The CDR3 here is CASSALLHNEQFF. DNA for the CDR3: TGTGCCAGCAGTGCCTTACTTCACAATGAGCAGTTCTTC.

The gene calls are TRBV12-3 or TRBV12-4 and TRBJ2-2, with D maybe TRBD1 (5 bases). V gave up 7 bases and J gave up 5 bases, with 14 bases separating them. The CDR3 covers 14 residues. CDR3: CASTPGHQTGELFF. DNA of the CDR3: TGTGCCAGCACTCCCGGACATCAGACCGGGGAGCTGTTTTTT.

The rearrangement links TRBV2 to TRBJ2-3, with 7 bases fitting TRBD1. The V gene end was trimmed by 1 base and the J gene end by 2 bases; junction bases not matched to a gene: 9. The CDR3 is made up of 17 amino acids. The germline gives CDR1 SNHLY, CDR2 FYNNEI. The CDR3 DNA reads TGTGCCAGCAGTGAAGGGCTTTGGACAGGATCCACAGATACGCAGTATTTT. Amino acid sequence: CASSEGLWTGSTDTQYF.

V usage is TRBV14 and J usage is TRBJ2-7; no definite D call. Germline V gene lookup returns CDR1 SGHDN and CDR2 FVKESK. V lost 0 bases to trimming and J lost 4 bases, with 10 bases between them. This CDR3 contains 14 residues. The CDR3 coding sequence is TGTGCCAGCAGCCAAGAGGGCGAGTTTTACGAGCAGTACTTC. It codes for CASSQEGEFYEQYF.